The source of this T cell receptor beta chain is a study of T-cell reconstitution after alpha-beta-depleted transplantation in children. General study results and limits: Surviving thymic progenitors and recipient T cells were the source of high TCRbeta diversity at day 60 in some patients. Diversity and T-cell counts at one year after transplant derived mostly from new T cells.

Worth noting for this clonotype: The target antigen is unknown.

This sample's TCRbeta library carried unique molecular identifier barcodes. TCRdb analysed the PCR reads with MiXCR anew, one entry per CDR3 protein. The sample yields about 420,000 distinct CDR3 sequences, roughly 15% seen once. The germline V gene encodes CDR1 SGHRS and CDR2 YFSETQ. The length of the CDR3 is 16 residues. V lost 0 bases, J lost 1 base, and 1 base stayed unmatched. The chain recombines TRBV5-1 with TRBJ2-6; TRBD2 matches at 7 bases. The starting material was PBMCs, mostly from graft donor cells, obtained 360 days after TCRalphabeta/CD19-depleted stem cell transplant. This sequence was found in a boy in the first two years of life who had a stem cell transplant for Wiskott-Aldrich syndrome, so the T cells may come from the graft donor. CDR3 sequence (DNA): TGCGCCAGCAGCTTGGGACTAGCTTCTGGGGCCAACGTCCTGACTTTC. Its translation: CASSLGLASGANVLTF. Complete variable domain (other parts from reference TRBV5-1 and TRBJ2-6): KAGVTQTPRYLIKTRGQQVTLSCSPISGHRSVSWYQQTPGQGLQFLFEYFSETQRNKGNFPGRFSGRQFSNSRSEMNVSTLELGDSALYLCASSLGLASGANVLTFGAGSRLTVL.